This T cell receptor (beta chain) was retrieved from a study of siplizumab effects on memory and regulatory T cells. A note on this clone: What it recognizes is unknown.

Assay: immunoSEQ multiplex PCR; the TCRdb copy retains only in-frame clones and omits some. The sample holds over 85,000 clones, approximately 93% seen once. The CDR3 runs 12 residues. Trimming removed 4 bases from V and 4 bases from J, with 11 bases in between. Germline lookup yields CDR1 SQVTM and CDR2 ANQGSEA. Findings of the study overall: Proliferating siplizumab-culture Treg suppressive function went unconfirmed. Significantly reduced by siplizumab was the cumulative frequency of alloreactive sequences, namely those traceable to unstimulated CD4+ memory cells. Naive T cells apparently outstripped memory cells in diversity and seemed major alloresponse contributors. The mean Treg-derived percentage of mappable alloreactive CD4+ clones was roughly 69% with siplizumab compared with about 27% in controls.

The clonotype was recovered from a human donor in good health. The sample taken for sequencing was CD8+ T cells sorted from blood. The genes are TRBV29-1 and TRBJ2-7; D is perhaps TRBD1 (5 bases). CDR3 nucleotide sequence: TGCAGCGTTGGCAGGGAAGGGTACGAGCAGTACTTC. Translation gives CSVGREGYEQYF.